Listed below are T cell receptor beta chains from one sample, sequenced in a study of blood T cells in healthy people across ages. TCRdb processed the 5' RACE reads anew with MiXCR; each CDR3 protein has one entry. The data hold about 800,000 distinct CDR3 sequences, with roughly 25% observed a single time. These data also formed part of another study, on T cells of mothers and their children.

The sequenced sample consisted of blood. These receptors were collected from a boy aged 5-17 years in good health. CDR3s leave out the opening cysteine and the closing phenylalanine or tryptophan. Clone size is not always given. Where it is, it says once, few, many or a class for expanded clones.

J,size,V,CDR3
TRBJ2-7,-,TRBV29-1,SVEAGTAYEQY
TRBJ1-2,-,TRBV27,ASSLSPGNGYT
TRBJ2-5,few,TRBV7-6,ASSPIGTDNQETQY
TRBJ2-7,-,TRBV6-2/TRBV6-3,ASRPVGDGTYEQY
TRBJ2-1,few,TRBV28,ASSLGGTLQQF
TRBJ2-5,many,TRBV4-3,ASSQGRGETQY
TRBJ1-5,many,TRBV12-3/TRBV12-4,ASTEWGKPQH
TRBJ2-1,many,TRBV20-1,SAEAGGSYNEQF
TRBJ2-7,few,TRBV29-1,SVDGIGTGTTYEQY
TRBJ2-2,few,TRBV7-2,ASSLLGGGNTGELF
TRBJ2-3,-,TRBV7-2,ASSLDPSQRPSTDTQY
TRBJ2-5,-,TRBV7-2,ASSPTPGTSNN
TRBJ2-6,-,TRBV4-1,ASSHAMGRVISGANVLT